This T cell receptor (beta chain) is drawn from a study of identical twins. Study-level results: Out-of-frame alpha sequences shared between twins exhibited an excess of low generation probability. Cord blood beta clonotypes that were abundant carried fewer insertions, and memory repertoires showed no such trend. Twins' surplus sharing was weaker for beta out-of-frame sequences.

TCRdb recomputed calls from the 5' RACE reads with MiXCR, one row per CDR3 protein. This sample carries more than 200,000 distinct CDR3 sequences, 9.4% of them seen once, and the ten largest clones take around 5%. This clonotype was observed once. Its antigen is currently unknown. This CDR3 comprises 15 residues. Trimming stripped 2 bases from V and 0 bases from J, with 11 bases between. CDR1 and CDR2 from the germline V gene are KGHSH and LQKENI. The V and J genes are TRBV18 and TRBJ2-7; D is uncertain. This receptor was taken from a woman aged 18 to 35 in good health. Sequences were obtained from memory (CD45RO+) T cells sorted from blood. The DNA for the CDR3 is TGTGCCAGCTCACCATCGTCTGTTAGCTCCTACGAGCAGTACTTC. Its protein is CASSPSSVSSYEQYF.